The sequence of this TCR beta chain was determined in a study of CD4 and CD8 cells across lung adenocarcinoma regions. TCRdb recomputed calls from the PCR reads with MiXCR, one row per CDR3 protein. The top ten clones hold 15% to 20% of a sample with about 19,000 distinct CDR3 sequences, 46% of them seen once. The V gene's germline CDR1 is MNHEY and CDR2 SMNVEV (reference sequence). This CDR3 region has 15 residues. Trimming shortened V by 6 bases and J by 2 bases, and 15 bases separated the two germline ends. The chain employs TRBV27 and TRBJ2-3; tentatively, D is TRBD2 (6 bases). This TCR was recovered from a male donor with lung adenocarcinoma. The CD4 and CD8 labels of this study may be unreliable. Sequencing was done on a sample of CD4+ T cells from the margin of a lung tumor. The CDR3 bases are TGTGCCAGCAGGCAGCGGGTAGGACTCACAGATACGCAGTATTTT. It codes for CASRQRVGLTDTQYF.